Listed below are T cell receptor beta chains from one sample, sequenced in a study of cytomegalovirus exposure and HLA in healthy donors. The protocol was immunoSEQ multiplex PCR, while the TCRdb copy is restricted to in-frame clones and leaves out a portion. The sample lists about 76,000 clones, under 85% seen once, with around 16% in the top ten. Source material: PBMCs. These receptors were obtained from a middle-aged woman in good health and CMV-seropositive. Each CDR3 is given with its conserved first and last residue. D genes are given only for firm matches. Part of the rows lack a size; the others show once, few, many or a class for expanded clones.

V,D,J,size,CDR3,DNA
TRBV7-2,-,TRBJ1-4,once,CASSRTPDSYEKLFF,TGTGCCAGCAGCAGAACCCCGGACAGTTATGAAAAACTGTTTTTT
TRBV29-1,TRBD1,TRBJ1-2,-,CSVGRQGAGYGYTF,TGCAGCGTTGGGAGACAGGGGGCCGGGTATGGCTACACCTTC
TRBV5-6,-,TRBJ1-5,-,CASSFNPNQPQHF,TGTGCCAGCAGCTTCAATCCCAATCAGCCCCAGCATTTT
TRBV27,TRBD2,TRBJ2-7,once,CASSLTSGRAYEQYF,TGTGCCAGCAGTCTGACTAGCGGGAGGGCCTACGAGCAGTACTTC
TRBV12-1,-,TRBJ1-5,-,CASSFGTGANEGEPQHF,-
TRBV2,-,TRBJ1-5,-,CASSEAVDRSQPQHF,TGTGCCAGCAGTGAAGCGGTTGACAGGAGTCAGCCCCAGCATTTT
TRBV6-6,-,TRBJ1-4,-,CASSYHTGELFF,TGTGCCAGCAGTTACCACACCGGGGAACTGTTTTTT
TRBV2,-,TRBJ2-1,-,CASTLGYEQFF,TGTGCCAGCACGCTCGGTTACGAGCAGTTCTTC
TRBV5-1,-,TRBJ2-7,-,CASSVSKPGSEQYF,TGCGCCAGCAGCGTGTCTAAACCGGGGAGTGAGCAGTACTTC
TRBV27,-,TRBJ2-7,few,CASRRGSAGLFEQYF,TGTGCCTCCCGGCGAGGCTCGGCGGGGCTATTTGAGCAGTACTTC
TRBV28,TRBD2,TRBJ2-7,-,CASRTGTSGSYEQYF,TGTGCCAGCAGAACCGGGACTAGCGGCTCCTACGAGCAGTACTTC
TRBV7-2,-,TRBJ1-1,-,CASSLGSGSAAEAFF,TGTGCCAGCAGCTTAGGATCGGGGTCCGCGGCTGAAGCTTTCTTT
TRBV20-1,TRBD2,TRBJ2-2,-,CSARGAGELFF,TGCAGTGCTCGGGGGGCCGGGGAGCTGTTTTTT
TRBV7-2,TRBD2,TRBJ2-5,few,CASSLSSGSAGETQYF,TGTGCCAGCAGCTTATCAAGCGGGAGCGCCGGGGAGACCCAGTACTTC
TRBV28,-,TRBJ2-7,-,CASTTSGYEQYF,TGTGCCAGCACCACCAGCGGTTACGAGCAGTACTTC
TRBV28,TRBD1,TRBJ1-5,-,CASSFYRDRGRNQPQHF,TGTGCCAGCAGTTTTTATCGGGACAGGGGGCGGAATCAGCCCCAGCATTTT
TRBV25-1,-,TRBJ1-5,-,CASSGQGNNQPQHF,TGTGCCAGCAGTGGGCAGGGGAATAATCAGCCCCAGCATTTT
TRBV7-2,-,TRBJ1-5,-,CASSLSDSSGIPSHF,TGTGCCAGCAGCTTATCCGACTCGTCGGGTATTCCCTCCCATTTT
TRBV5-1,TRBD1,TRBJ1-4,-,CASRVGGATNEKLFF,TGCGCCAGCAGGGTAGGGGGCGCAACTAATGAAAAACTGTTTTTT
TRBV6-5,-,TRBJ1-4,-,CASSYGGTGNEKLFF,TGTGCCAGCAGTTACGGGGGGACGGGGAATGAAAAACTGTTTTTT
TRBV10-3,TRBD1,TRBJ2-3,-,CAISEIDRALTDTQYF,TGTGCCATCAGTGAGATTGACAGGGCCCTCACAGATACGCAGTATTTT
TRBV5-1,TRBD1,TRBJ2-3,few,CASSPTGGNTDTQYF,TGCGCCAGCAGCCCGACAGGGGGAAACACAGATACGCAGTATTTT
TRBV28,TRBD1,TRBJ2-7,-,CASSPTGTEFYEQYF,TGTGCCAGCAGTCCTACCGGGACAGAATTCTACGAGCAGTACTTC
TRBV28,-,TRBJ1-3,-,CASSYGTNSGNTIYF,TGTGCCAGCAGTTACGGGACAAACTCTGGAAACACCATATATTTT
TRBV4-3,TRBD1,TRBJ1-2,once,CASSQDVGQGYGYTF,TGCGCCAGCAGCCAAGATGTAGGACAGGGGTATGGCTACACCTTC
TRBV5-6,TRBD1,TRBJ1-2,few,CASSLEATGAQGPGYTF,TGTGCCAGCAGCTTGGAAGCGACAGGGGCCCAGGGACCCGGCTACACCTTC
TRBV7-8,-,TRBJ2-3,-,CASSLVLRTDTQYF,TGTGCCAGCAGCTTAGTTCTACGCACAGATACGCAGTATTTT
TRBV7-9,-,TRBJ1-1,-,CASSARVNTEAFF,TGTGCCAGCAGCGCCCGGGTGAACACTGAAGCTTTCTTT
TRBV5-6,-,TRBJ1-2,once,CASSDTLQGYGYTF,TGTGCCAGCAGCGATACACTCCAGGGGTATGGCTACACCTTC